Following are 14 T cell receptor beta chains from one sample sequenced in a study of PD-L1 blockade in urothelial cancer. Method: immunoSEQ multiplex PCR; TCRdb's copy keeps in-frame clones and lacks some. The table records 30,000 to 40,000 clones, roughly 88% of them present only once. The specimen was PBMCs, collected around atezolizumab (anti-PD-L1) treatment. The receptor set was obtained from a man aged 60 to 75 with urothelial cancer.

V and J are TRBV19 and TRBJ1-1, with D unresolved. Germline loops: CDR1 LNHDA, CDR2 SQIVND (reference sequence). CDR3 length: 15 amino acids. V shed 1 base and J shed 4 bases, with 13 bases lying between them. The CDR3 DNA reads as TGTGCCAGTAGTATAGTTGGGCGGGAAGGCACTGAAGCTTTCTTT. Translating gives CASSIVGREGTEAFF. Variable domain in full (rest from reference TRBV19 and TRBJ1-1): DGGITQSPKYLFRKEGQNVTLSCEQNLNHDAMYWYRQDPGQGLRLIYYSQIVNDFQKGDIAEGYSVSREKKESFPLTVTSAQKNPTAFYLCASSIVGREGTEAFFGQGTRLTVV.

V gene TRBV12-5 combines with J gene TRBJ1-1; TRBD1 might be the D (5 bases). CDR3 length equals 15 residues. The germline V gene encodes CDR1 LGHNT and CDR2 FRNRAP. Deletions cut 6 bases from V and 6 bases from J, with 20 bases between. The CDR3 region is CASGSDGGIFAEAFF. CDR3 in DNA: TGTGCTAGTGGGTCCGATGGGGGGATCTTTGCTGAAGCTTTCTTT.

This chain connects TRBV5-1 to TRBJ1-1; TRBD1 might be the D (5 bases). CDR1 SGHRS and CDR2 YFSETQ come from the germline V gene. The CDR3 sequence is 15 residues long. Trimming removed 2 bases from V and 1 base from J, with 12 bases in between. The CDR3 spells CASSFLSQANTEAFF. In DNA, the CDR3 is TGCGCCAGCAGCTTCTTATCACAGGCGAACACTGAAGCTTTCTTT.

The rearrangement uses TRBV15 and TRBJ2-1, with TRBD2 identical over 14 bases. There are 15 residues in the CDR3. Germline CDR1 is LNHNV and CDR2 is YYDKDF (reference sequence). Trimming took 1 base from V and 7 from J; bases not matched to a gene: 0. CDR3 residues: CATSRGLAGGNEQFF. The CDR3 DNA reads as TGTGCCACCAGCAGAGGACTAGCGGGAGGGAATGAGCAGTTCTTC.

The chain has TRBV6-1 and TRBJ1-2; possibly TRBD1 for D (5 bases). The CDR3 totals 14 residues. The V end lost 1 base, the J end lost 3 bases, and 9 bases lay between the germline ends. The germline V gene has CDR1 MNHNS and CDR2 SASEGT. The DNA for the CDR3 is TGTGCCAGCAGTGAAGTTGGGGGGGACTATGGCTACACCTTC. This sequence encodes CASSEVGGDYGYTF.

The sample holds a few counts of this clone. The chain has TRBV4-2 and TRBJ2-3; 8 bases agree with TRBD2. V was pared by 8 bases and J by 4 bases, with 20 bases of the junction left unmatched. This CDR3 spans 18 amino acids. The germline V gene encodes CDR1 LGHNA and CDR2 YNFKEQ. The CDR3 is CASAAAPSAGGGADTQYF. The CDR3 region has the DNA TGTGCCAGCGCAGCGGCCCCTAGTGCGGGAGGAGGGGCAGATACGCAGTATTTT.

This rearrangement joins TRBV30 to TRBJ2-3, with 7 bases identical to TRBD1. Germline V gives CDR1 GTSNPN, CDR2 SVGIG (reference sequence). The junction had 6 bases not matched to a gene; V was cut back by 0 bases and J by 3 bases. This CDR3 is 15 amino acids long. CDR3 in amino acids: CAWSVQETGTDTQYF. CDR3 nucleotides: TGTGCCTGGAGTGTACAGGAGACAGGGACAGATACGCAGTATTTT.

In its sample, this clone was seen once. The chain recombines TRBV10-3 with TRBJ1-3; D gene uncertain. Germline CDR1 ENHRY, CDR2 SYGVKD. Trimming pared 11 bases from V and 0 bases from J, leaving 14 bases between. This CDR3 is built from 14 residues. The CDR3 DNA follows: TGTGCCGTTCGAGGGTCGTCCTCTGGAAACACCATATATTTT. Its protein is CAVRGSSSGNTIYF.

DNA of the CDR3: TGCGCCAGCAGTGATCGGACTAGCGGCCGCACAGATACGCAGTATTTT. Protein: CASSDRTSGRTDTQYF. The V call is TRBV10-1, the J call TRBJ2-3; 10 bases are a match to TRBD2. The V gene end was trimmed by 3 bases and the J gene end by 1 base; junction bases not matched to a gene: 4. Per germline, CDR1 WNHNN and CDR2 SYGVQD (reference sequence). The CDR3 covers 16 residues.

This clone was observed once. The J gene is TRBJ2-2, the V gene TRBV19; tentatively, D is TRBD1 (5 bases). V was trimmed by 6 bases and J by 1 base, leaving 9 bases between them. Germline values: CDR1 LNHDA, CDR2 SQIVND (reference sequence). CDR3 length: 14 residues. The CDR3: CASSITGNTGELFF. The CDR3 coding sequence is TGTGCCAGTAGCATTACAGGGAACACCGGGGAGCTGTTTTTT.

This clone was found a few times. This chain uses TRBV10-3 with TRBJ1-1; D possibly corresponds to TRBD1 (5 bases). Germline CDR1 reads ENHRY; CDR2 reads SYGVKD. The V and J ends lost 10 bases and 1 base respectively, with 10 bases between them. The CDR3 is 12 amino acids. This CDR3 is CATKQENTEAFF. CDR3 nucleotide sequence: TGTGCCACCAAACAGGAGAACACTGAAGCTTTCTTT.

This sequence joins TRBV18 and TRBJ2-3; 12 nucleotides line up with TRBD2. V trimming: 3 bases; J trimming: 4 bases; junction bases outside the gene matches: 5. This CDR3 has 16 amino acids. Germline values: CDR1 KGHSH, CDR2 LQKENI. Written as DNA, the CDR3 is TGTGCCAGCTCACCTCGACTAGCGGGAGAGGCAGATACGCAGTATTTT. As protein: CASSPRLAGEADTQYF.

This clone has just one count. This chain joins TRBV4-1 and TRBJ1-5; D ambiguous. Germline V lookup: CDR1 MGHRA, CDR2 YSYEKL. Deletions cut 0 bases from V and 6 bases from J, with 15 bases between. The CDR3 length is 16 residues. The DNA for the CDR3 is TGCGCCAGCAGCCAAGATATACAGACGTTCTCTCAGCCCCAGCATTTT. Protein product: CASSQDIQTFSQPQHF.

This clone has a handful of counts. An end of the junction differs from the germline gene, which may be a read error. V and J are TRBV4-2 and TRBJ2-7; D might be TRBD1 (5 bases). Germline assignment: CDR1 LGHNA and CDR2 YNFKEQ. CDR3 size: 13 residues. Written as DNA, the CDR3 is TGTGCCAGCAGCCAGGACACTTCCTACGTGCAGTACTTC. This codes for CASSQDTSYVQYF.